This TCR beta chain was captured in a study of shared clonotypes between healthy human individuals. Germline V gene lookup returns CDR1 SGHAT and CDR2 FQNNGV. The CDR3 is made up of 17 amino acids. V gave up 1 base and J gave up 0 bases; unmatched junction bases: 5. In the case of this clone: Its antigen remains unknown.

Naivety among CD8 cells was defined by CD45RO negativity and positive CCR7 selection, thereby excluding terminally differentiated effector memory CD45RA+ cells. Each subset's genomic DNA was split evenly across several immunoSEQ plates. Sorted-subset replicate PCRs used 150 to 250 ng of genomic DNA. This amount corresponded to about 29,000 T cell genomes. Per the original methods: Filtering differed because ImmunoSEQ produced junction-only sequences that carried no quality scores. Sequencing was performed with immunoSEQ multiplex PCR; in TCRdb, only in-frame clones are kept and a portion is missing. That table is the source of V, J and clone size, and D and trimming were worked out from the DNA. Among approximately 2,000,000 clones, 90% to 95% were seen once, and the ten largest hold over 1.5%. Findings and caveats of the study: Enrolling few donors narrowed the genetic and exposure-history diversity that was represented.

Input material: naive CD8+ T cells from PBMCs. This TCR was recovered from a man aged 18-30 years in good health. Some clones in this sample may be carry-over from other donors' samples. The genes are TRBV11-2 and TRBJ2-3; TRBD2 agrees at 9 bases. The CDR3 DNA reads as TGTGCCAGCAGCTTAGGCCTAGCGGGATTAAGCACAGATACGCAGTATTTT. It codes for CASSLGLAGLSTDTQYF.